The rows below give T cell receptor beta chains drawn from one sample of a study of blood T cell repertoires in COVID-19. The table came from immunoSEQ multiplex PCR; TCRdb's copy has only in-frame clones and leaves some out. Counted here are a few hundred thousand clones, 80% to 90% occurring once; the ten biggest clones make up 2.2%. Sequences were obtained from PBMCs or T cells enriched from blood (not recorded which). Receptor source: a man aged 30-40 years who had recovered from COVID-19. CDR3s include the opening cysteine and the closing phenylalanine or tryptophan. D genes are given only for firm matches. The size of a clone is reported for some rows only, either as once, few or many, or as a class for expanded clones.

NA	TRBV3-1/TRBV3-2	NA	TRBJ2-6	CASSQTGSGANVLTF	TGTGCCAGCAGCCAAACAGGCTCTGGGGCCAACGTCCTGACTTTC
once	TRBV4-1	NA	TRBJ1-2	CASSQEEAFDYGYTF	TGCGCCAGCAGCCAAGAAGAGGCGTTTGACTATGGCTACACCTTC
NA	TRBV10-3	TRBD1	TRBJ1-2	CAITRDSYGYTF	TGTGCCATCACTCGGGACAGCTATGGCTACACCTTC
NA	TRBV18	TRBD1	TRBJ1-1	CASSPRTGATEAFF	TGTGCCAGCTCACCACGGACAGGGGCCACTGAAGCTTTCTTT
NA	TRBV5-4	TRBD1	TRBJ1-1	CASSLGTGSRSVEAFF	TGTGCCAGCAGCTTGGGGACAGGGTCGAGGAGTGTTGAAGCTTTCTTT
NA	TRBV30	NA	TRBJ1-6	CAWTPAGGYSPLHF	TGTGCCTGGACCCCCGCCGGGGGTTATTCACCCCTCCACTTT
few	TRBV3-1/TRBV3-2	NA	TRBJ1-2	CASSPETAFYGYTF	TGTGCCAGCAGCCCTGAGACTGCATTCTATGGCTACACCTTC
NA	TRBV3-1/TRBV3-2	NA	TRBJ2-7	CASSLRGLDEQYF	TGTGCCAGCAGTCTCCGGGGATTGGACGAGCAGTACTTC
NA	TRBV7-2	TRBD2	TRBJ2-5	CASSYLGGGGETQYF	TGTGCCAGCAGCTACCTTGGCGGGGGGGGAGAGACCCAGTACTTC
NA	TRBV3-1/TRBV3-2	NA	TRBJ1-2	CASSFGGPNGYTF	TGTGCCAGCAGCTTCGGTGGGCCTAATGGCTACACCTTC
NA	TRBV7-9	NA	TRBJ1-2	CASRFNTPGTNTYGYTF	TGTGCCAGCAGGTTTAATACACCCGGGACAAACACCTATGGCTACACCTTC
NA	TRBV6-2/TRBV6-3	TRBD1	TRBJ2-1	CASSHGTGWNEQFF	TGTGCCAGCAGTCACGGGACAGGGTGGAATGAGCAGTTCTTC
NA	TRBV25-1	TRBD1	TRBJ1-2	CASSAQGAGGYGYTF	TGTGCCAGCAGTGCCCAGGGGGCTGGGGGCTATGGCTACACCTTC
NA	TRBV5-1	TRBD2	TRBJ2-7	CASSPQPGLAGGYEQYF	TGCGCCAGCAGCCCACAACCGGGACTAGCGGGGGGATACGAGCAGTACTTC
NA	TRBV7-8	NA	TRBJ1-6	CASSPSGVNSPLHF	TGTGCCAGCAGCCCCTCGGGGGTGAATTCACCCCTCCACTTT
NA	TRBV13	NA	TRBJ1-3	CASSLGFLNTIYF	TGTGCCAGCAGCTTAGGTTTCTTAAACACCATATATTTT
NA	TRBV10-3	TRBD1	TRBJ2-1	CATGEGTGGRDEQFF	TGTGCCACGGGGGAGGGGACAGGGGGTAGAGATGAGCAGTTCTTC
NA	TRBV19	NA	TRBJ1-1	CASSITGNTEAFF	TGTGCCAGTAGTATAACGGGAAACACTGAAGCTTTCTTT
NA	TRBV30	NA	TRBJ1-2	CAWSMGPGYTF	TGTGCCTGGAGTATGGGCCCTGGCTACACCTTC
NA	TRBV7-2	NA	TRBJ1-2	CASSLRDDRYCGYTF	TGTGCCAGCAGCCTAAGAGACGACAGGTATTGTGGCTACACCTTC
NA	TRBV9	NA	TRBJ2-1	CASSVGGPSYNEQFF	TGTGCCAGCAGCGTAGGAGGCCCCTCCTACAATGAGCAGTTCTTC
NA	TRBV24-1	TRBD2	TRBJ2-1	CATSRLAGGSEQFF	TGTGCCACCAGTAGGCTAGCGGGGGGTAGTGAGCAGTTCTTC
few	TRBV5-6	TRBD1	TRBJ2-1	CASSRGTGSYNEQFF	TGTGCCAGCAGCCGAGGGACAGGGAGCTACAATGAGCAGTTCTTC
NA	TRBV3-1/TRBV3-2	NA	TRBJ1-1	CASSLRLGQGDTEAFF	TGTGCCAGCAGCCTGAGGTTGGGACAAGGGGACACTGAAGCTTTCTTT
NA	TRBV29-1	NA	TRBJ1-6	CSVGGPEGNSPLHF	TGCAGCGTTGGCGGGCCCGAGGGCAATTCACCCCTCCACTTT
NA	TRBV19	NA	TRBJ1-5	CASRKGLENQPQHF	TGTGCCAGTAGGAAGGGGCTTGAGAATCAGCCCCAGCATTTT
NA	TRBV27	TRBD1	TRBJ2-1	CASRSSGGNEQFF	TGTGCCAGCAGAAGCTCAGGGGGCAATGAGCAGTTCTTC
NA	TRBV11-2	TRBD2	TRBJ2-3	CASSLDSAGGPIDTQYF	TGTGCCAGCAGCTTAGATTCGGCGGGGGGGCCGATAGATACGCAGTATTTT
NA	TRBV7-7	TRBD1	TRBJ2-2	CASSFSDRWWDRGVRAGELFF	TGTGCTAGCAGCTTTTCTGATCGTTGGTGGGACAGGGGTGTCAGAGCCGGGGAGCTGTTTTTT
NA	TRBV13	NA	TRBJ2-7	CASSLGRFRGLHEQYF	TGTGCCAGCAGCTTAGGCCGATTCAGGGGTCTCCACGAGCAGTACTTC
NA	TRBV20-1	NA	TRBJ1-3	CSASSDSNTIYF	TGCAGTGCTAGTTCGGACTCCAACACCATATATTTT
few	TRBV4-1	NA	TRBJ1-2	CASSQGRTPGNYGYTF	TGCGCCAGCAGCCAAGGCCGAACCCCGGGAAACTATGGCTACACCTTC
NA	TRBV7-9	TRBD1	TRBJ1-5	CASSLGQGIAQPQHF	TGTGCCAGCAGCTTAGGACAGGGAATCGCTCAGCCCCAGCATTTT
NA	TRBV9	TRBD1	TRBJ2-1	CASSVGQGGHNEQFF	TGTGCCAGCAGCGTGGGACAGGGTGGACACAATGAGCAGTTCTTC
NA	TRBV9	NA	TRBJ2-2	CASSPQYGRELFF	TGTGCCAGCAGCCCCCAGTATGGGCGGGAGCTGTTTTTT
NA	TRBV5-1	NA	TRBJ2-7	CASSSGGNYEQYF	TGCGCCAGCAGCTCTGGAGGGAACTACGAGCAGTACTTC
NA	TRBV2	NA	TRBJ2-1	CASSRELQFF	TGTGCCAGCAGCCGGGAGCTGCAGTTCTTC
few	TRBV27	NA	TRBJ1-6	CASSPRGYDSPLHF	TGTGCCAGCAGTCCCAGGGGATATGATTCACCCCTCCACTTT
NA	TRBV7-8	TRBD1	TRBJ1-2	CASSLGSGDRVYGYTF	TGTGCCAGCAGCTTAGGCTCCGGGGACAGGGTCTATGGCTACACCTTC
NA	TRBV5-4	TRBD1	TRBJ1-1	CASSLQGRYAEAFF	TGTGCCAGCAGCCTACAGGGGCGCTACGCTGAAGCTTTCTTT
NA	TRBV9	NA	TRBJ1-1	CASSPSMDSITEAFF	TGTGCCAGCAGCCCCTCTATGGACAGTATCACTGAAGCTTTCTTT
few	TRBV7-9	NA	TRBJ2-7	CASSPYLANEQYF	TGTGCCAGCAGCCCTTATCTCGCGAACGAGCAGTACTTC
few	TRBV9	NA	TRBJ2-2	CASSPRADNTGELFF	TGTGCCAGCAGCCCGCGGGCCGACAACACCGGGGAGCTGTTTTTT
NA	TRBV11-2	TRBD2	TRBJ2-7	CASGEGGSYEQYF	TGTGCCAGCGGGGAGGGAGGCTCCTACGAGCAGTACTTC
NA	TRBV27	NA	TRBJ2-3	CASIPLARVYTDTQYF	TGTGCCAGCATCCCGTTGGCCAGGGTCTACACAGATACGCAGTATTTT
NA	TRBV6-6	NA	TRBJ2-5	CASSGLAETQYF	TGTGCCAGCAGCGGGCTAGCGGAGACCCAGTACTTC
NA	TRBV30	NA	TRBJ1-2	CAWRDIGTLYGYTF	TGTGCCTGGAGAGATATCGGGACACTCTATGGCTACACCTTC
NA	TRBV3-1/TRBV3-2	TRBD2	TRBJ2-3	CASSGLAGDTQYF	TGTGCCAGCAGCGGGCTAGCGGGCGATACGCAGTATTTT
NA	TRBV7-9	NA	TRBJ1-2	CASSLGWGRGGYTF	TGTGCCAGCAGCTTAGGATGGGGAAGGGGCGGCTACACCTTC
NA	TRBV7-9	NA	TRBJ1-2	CASSSQESDLIYGYTF	TGTGCCAGCAGCTCGCAGGAATCGGATTTGATCTATGGCTACACCTTC
NA	TRBV7-3	NA	TRBJ1-1	CASSTNKNTEAFF	TGTGCCAGCAGCACAAATAAGAACACTGAAGCTTTCTTT
NA	TRBV5-1	NA	TRBJ2-5	CASSPRVGQETQYF	TGCGCCAGCAGCCCCAGGGTAGGGCAAGAGACCCAGTACTTC
NA	TRBV14	NA	TRBJ1-1	CASSQVPGPIAEAFF	TGTGCCAGCAGCCAAGTCCCAGGGCCCATCGCTGAAGCTTTCTTT